This T cell receptor beta chain was sequenced for a study of shared clonotypes between healthy human individuals. Germline-derived CDR1 and CDR2 are SEHNR and FQNEAQ (reference sequence). The CDR3 loop spans 17 amino acids. Trimming took 7 bases from V and 0 from J, leaving 19 bases between them. Only CD45RO-negative cells positively selected for CCR7 counted as naive CD8 cells, so terminally differentiated effector memory CD45RA+ cells were excluded. The table came from immunoSEQ multiplex PCR; TCRdb's copy has only in-frame clones and leaves some out. The sample lists about 2 million clones; approximately 94% were seen once.

This sequence originates from a man younger than 35 in good health. This sequence joins TRBV7-9 and TRBJ1-3; D gene uncertain. The sample comprised naive CD8+ T cells sorted from blood. The CDR3 bases are TGTGCCAGCAACCTACTGACGGATTCTAGCTCTGGAAACACCATATATTTT. Its translation is CASNLLTDSSSGNTIYF.